The 15 T cell receptor beta chains presented below share a single source sample, sequenced in a study of blood T cell repertoires in COVID-19. The table came from immunoSEQ multiplex PCR; TCRdb's copy has only in-frame clones and leaves some out. Of about 92,000 clones listed, around three quarters are singletons. The sample comprised peripheral blood. The source is a woman in her sixties or seventies in a cohort sampled during active or convalescent COVID-19.

The chain joins TRBV18 to TRBJ1-4; TRBD1 aligns across 7 bases. The CDR3 is 16 residues long. The germline V gene has CDR1 KGHSH and CDR2 LQKENI. V trimming: 3 bases; J trimming: 0 bases; junction bases outside the gene matches: 4. The CDR3 region has the DNA TGTGCCAGCTCACCGACAGGGTTCGCAACTAATGAAAAACTGTTTTTT. Encoded protein: CASSPTGFATNEKLFF.

The chain has TRBV7-9 and TRBJ2-7; D perhaps matches TRBD1 (6 bases). There are 16 residues in the CDR3. V lost 5 bases and J lost 2, with 19 bases in between. Germline CDR1 is SEHNR and CDR2 is FQNEAQ (reference sequence). The CDR3 DNA reads TGTGCCAGCAGCCCCCGCGTTTCCAACAGGGCCTACGAGCAGTACTTC. Protein sequence: CASSPRVSNRAYEQYF.

This clone was detected once. The V call is TRBV23-1, the J call TRBJ1-4; maybe TRBD1 (6 bases). TRBV23-1 qualifies as an ORF whose function is uncertain. The length of the CDR3 is 16 residues. The CDR3: CDNPVYREGVDEKLFF. In nucleotides, the CDR3 is TGCGACAATCCTGTATACAGGGAGGGTGTGGATGAAAAACTGTTTTTT.

V is TRBV2 and J is TRBJ1-1; D gene uncertain. The V and J ends lost 7 bases and 1 base respectively, with 16 bases between them. The germline V gene has CDR1 SNHLY and CDR2 FYNNEI. The CDR3 contains 15 residues. In DNA, the CDR3 is TGTGCCAGCACTCTCGGCGGGTTCCAGAACACTGAAGCTTTCTTT. It encodes CASTLGGFQNTEAFF.

There are a few counts of this clone. The chain couples TRBV6-1 to TRBJ2-7; 7 bases are shared with TRBD1. V gave up 2 bases and J gave up 0 bases; unmatched junction bases: 10. From germline, CDR1 is MNHNS and CDR2 SASEGT. CDR3 length equals 17 residues. CDR3 protein: CASSEWLNRGGSYEQYF. The CDR3 bases are TGTGCCAGCAGTGAATGGTTGAACAGGGGCGGCTCCTACGAGCAGTACTTC.

This clone was recorded once. The CDR3: CASSLGRPTESYTF. The DNA of the CDR3 is TGCGCCAGCAGCTTGGGGCGTCCGACAGAGAGCTACACCTTC. This chain links TRBV5-1 with TRBJ1-2, with D tentatively TRBD1 (5 bases). From germline, CDR1 is SGHRS and CDR2 YFSETQ. The V end lost 0 bases, the J end lost 9 bases, and 15 bases lay between the germline ends. This CDR3 is 14 amino acids long.

This chain connects TRBV18 to TRBJ1-5, with D tentatively TRBD1 (5 bases). The ends were cut back, 2 bases at V and 7 bases at J, with 12 bases in the middle. The CDR3 consists of 14 residues. Germline V lookup: CDR1 KGHSH, CDR2 LQKENI. This CDR3 is CASSPGAGLQPQHF. The CDR3 coding sequence is TGTGCCAGCTCACCAGGGGCAGGGTTGCAGCCCCAGCATTTT.

The chain links TRBV19 to TRBJ2-5, with TRBD1 identical over 11 bases. The ends lost 3 bases at V and 5 bases at J; junction bases unmatched: 5. Germline lookup yields CDR1 LNHDA and CDR2 SQIVND (reference sequence). CDR3 length: 15 residues. This CDR3 is CASSIGQGALETQYF. The DNA of the CDR3 is TGTGCCAGTAGTATCGGACAGGGGGCTCTGGAGACCCAGTACTTC. The full variable domain, in which reference TRBV19 and TRBJ2-5 provide the parts outside the CDR3, is DGGITQSPKYLFRKEGQNVTLSCEQNLNHDAMYWYRQDPGQGLRLIYYSQIVNDFQKGDIAEGYSVSREKKESFPLTVTSAQKNPTAFYLCASSIGQGALETQYFGPGTRLLVL.

The chain is built from TRBV15 and TRBJ1-2, with a possible D match to TRBD1 (6 bases). The V end lost 0 bases, the J end lost 8 bases, and 16 bases lay between the germline ends. The CDR3 is 15 residues long. CDR1 is LNHNV, CDR2 YYDKDF, per germline (reference sequence). The CDR3 here is CATSRDPGGAGGYTF. DNA of the CDR3: TGTGCCACCAGCAGAGATCCGGGGGGCGCGGGCGGCTACACCTTC.

This sequence joins TRBV27 and TRBJ1-2, with 7 nucleotides matching TRBD1. This CDR3 is built from 14 residues. After removal of 6 bases from V and 6 bases from J, the junction contained 10 bases not matched to a gene. CDR1 is MNHEY, CDR2 SMNVEV, per germline (reference sequence). In DNA, the CDR3 is TGTGCCAGCAGCCTGACAGGGAGAGGGCATGGCTACACCTTC. Translated: CASSLTGRGHGYTF.

This clone was counted a few times. This rearrangement joins TRBV28 to TRBJ1-1; D remains ambiguous. V lost 10 bases and J 0 bases, leaving 9 bases between the germline ends. CDR3 length: 12 amino acids. Germline V CDR1 and CDR2: MDHEN, SYDVKM. The CDR3 region is CAISPVNTEAFF. The CDR3 bases are TGTGCCATTAGCCCGGTGAACACTGAAGCTTTCTTT.

In the case of this clone: The same CDR3 is also encoded by other DNA sequences in this sample. The CDR3 nucleotides are TGTGCCAGCAGTTTATTGGCAGATTATAATTCACCCCTCCACTTT. Translation: CASSLLADYNSPLHF. V usage is TRBV28 and J usage is TRBJ1-6; D gene unclear. The V and J ends lost 1 base and 4 bases respectively, with 8 bases between them. This CDR3 comprises 15 residues. The germline V gene encodes CDR1 MDHEN and CDR2 SYDVKM.

This rearrangement joins TRBV28 to TRBJ1-2; D not certain. In germline, CDR1 is MDHEN, CDR2 SYDVKM. V shed 6 bases and J shed 8 bases, with 16 bases lying between them. The length of the CDR3 is 13 residues. CDR3 in DNA: TGTGCCAGCAGCCTGGACCTCCGGAGGGGCTACACCTTC. As protein: CASSLDLRRGYTF.

This clone was counted a single time. The chain couples TRBV6-6 to TRBJ1-4; no reliable D call. The germline V gene encodes CDR1 MNHNY and CDR2 SVGAGI (reference sequence). This CDR3 comprises 15 residues. V was pared by 0 bases and J by 8 bases, with 13 bases between. This CDR3 is CASSYSGPIGEKLFF. CDR3 nucleotide sequence: TGTGCCAGCAGTTACTCAGGTCCGATCGGGGAAAAACTGTTTTTT.

This clone was seen a handful of times. The V gene is TRBV6-6, the J gene TRBJ2-5; TRBD2 agrees at 15 bases. The CDR3 is 15 amino acids. CDR1 is MNHNY and CDR2 is SVGAGI in the germline V gene (reference sequence). J was trimmed by 4 bases and V by 5 bases; bases with no gene match: 2. The CDR3 sequence is CASSRTSGGAETQYF. Written as DNA, the CDR3 is TGTGCCAGCAGTCGGACTAGCGGGGGGGCAGAGACCCAGTACTTC.